A single TCR beta chain is shown here with its context. These data belong to a study of T-cell reconstitution after alpha-beta-depleted transplantation in children. Unique molecular identifiers were incorporated into the prepared TCRbeta library. TCRdb passed the PCR reads through MiXCR, listing each CDR3 protein once. Of a few hundred thousand distinct CDR3 sequences in the sample, 10% were seen once. The TCR originated in a human donor who donated a stem cell graft to a child with acute lymphoblastic leukemia. Sequences were derived from PBMCs from the stem cell graft donor, sampled from the stem cell graft.

The CDR3 sequence is CASSRGTVLTDTQYF. In nucleotides, the CDR3 is TGTGCCAGCAGCCGAGGGACAGTTCTCACAGATACGCAGTATTTT. The J gene is TRBJ2-3, the V gene TRBV5-6; 7 positions match TRBD1. Per the germline V gene, CDR1 is SGHDT and CDR2 is YYEEEE. Trimming at V came to 4 bases and at J to 2 bases, leaving 7 bases not matched to a gene. CDR3 length: 15 amino acids.